A single sample gave rise to the 12 T cell receptor beta chains below, sequenced in a study of T cell responses to AZD1222 COVID-19 vaccine (dated by TCRdb to about 2021). To prepare the library, the immunoSEQ multiplex PCR assay was applied. What TCRdb holds here is the immuneACCESS table cut down to in-frame rearrangements. Part of the clones is not present; checked against another copy, under half of the missing clones reflect an unresolved V gene, and the others are unexplained. This sample comprises over 150,000 clones, around nine tenths of them detected only once. The top ten clones comprise over 1.5% of the sample. Explained via the paper, the time point label denotes: baseline before first vaccination. Specimen: peripheral blood, collected on day 0 of AZD1222 vaccination. The source is an adult in good health.

This chain joins TRBV5-1 and TRBJ2-7; D gene ambiguous. The CDR3 is made up of 11 amino acids. Germline V CDR1 and CDR2: SGHRS, YFSETQ. V was cut by 3 bases and J by 5 bases, with 6 bases left in between. In DNA, the CDR3 is TGCGCCAGCAGCTCCCTCCACGAGCAGTACTTC. Its translation is CASSSLHEQYF.

In this sample, this clone turned up once. The rearrangement joins TRBV2 to TRBJ1-4; no clear D gene. CDR1 is SNHLY, CDR2 FYNNEI, per germline. CDR3 length: 17 amino acids. Between the trimmed V and J ends, which lost 8 bases and 4 bases, there was a span of 23 bases. CDR3 DNA: TGTGCCAGCCGACCCGGAGAGGGTCTAAAACGTAATGAAAAACTGTTTTTT. This translates into CASRPGEGLKRNEKLFF.

The V and J genes are TRBV19 and TRBJ1-2; D is possibly TRBD1 (5 bases). Trimming left V 5 bases short and J 7 bases short, with 17 bases between. This CDR3 region has 14 residues. Per the germline V gene, CDR1 is LNHDA and CDR2 is SQIVND (reference sequence). As DNA, the CDR3 is TGTGCCAGTAGTTTACCAGGGCGCGCTGGTGGCTACACCTTC. Translated: CASSLPGRAGGYTF.

In DNA form, the CDR3 reads TGCGCCAGCAGCTTTAGCGGGAGCTCCTACGAGCAGTACTTC. Translating it yields CASSFSGSSYEQYF. V gene TRBV5-1 combines with J gene TRBJ2-7, with 9 positions matching TRBD2. The J segment lost 0 bases and the V segment lost 2 bases, leaving 0 bases of the junction unmatched. Germline CDR1 and CDR2: SGHRS and YFSETQ. The CDR3 sequence is 14 residues long.

This clone was seen only once. The V call is TRBV29-1, the J call TRBJ2-1; 7 bases match TRBD2. The CDR3 runs to 13 residues. V dropped 6 bases and J dropped 3; count of bases not matched to a gene: 5. Germline lookup yields CDR1 SQVTM and CDR2 ANQGSEA. CDR3 sequence reads: CSVVSGVYNEQFF. The CDR3 bases are TGCAGCGTGGTCAGCGGGGTCTACAATGAGCAGTTCTTC.

The V gene is TRBV29-1, the J gene TRBJ2-5; the D gene could be TRBD1 or TRBD2 (5 bases each). Germline assignment: CDR1 SQVTM and CDR2 ANQGSEA. This CDR3 is built from 14 residues. V lost 7 bases and J lost 4, with 19 bases in between. The CDR3 reads CSATGIPGGETQYF. DNA for the CDR3: TGCAGCGCCACGGGGATCCCTGGGGGAGAGACCCAGTACTTC.

V usage is TRBV4-3 and J usage is TRBJ2-3; D remains unclear. The germline gives CDR1 LGHNA, CDR2 YSLEER. With 3 bases removed from V and 2 bases from J, the gap between germline ends came to 6 bases. CDR3 length equals 13 residues. The CDR3 region has the DNA TGCGCCAGCAGCCACTATCCCACAGATACGCAGTATTTT. It specifies CASSHYPTDTQYF.

The genes are TRBV5-5 and TRBJ1-1; D uncertain. Per germline, CDR1 SGHKS and CDR2 YYEKEE (reference sequence). The CDR3 has 12 amino acids. With 2 bases removed from V and 5 bases from J, the gap between germline ends came to 7 bases. This CDR3 is CASSFSLTEAFF. In DNA, the CDR3 is TGTGCCAGCAGCTTCTCGTTAACTGAAGCTTTCTTT.

This clone was observed a single time. The J gene is TRBJ2-7, the V gene TRBV9; D ambiguous. Looked up from germline, CDR1 is SGDLS and CDR2 is YYNGEE. V was cut by 0 bases and J by 1 base, with 11 bases left in between. CDR3 length: 15 residues. The CDR3 DNA reads as TGTGCCAGCAGCGTAGAAGGCTGGCAGTCCTACGAGCAGTACTTC. It codes for CASSVEGWQSYEQYF.

The rearrangement joins TRBV11-2 to TRBJ2-5; no reliable D call. The V gene lost 0 bases and the J gene lost 5 bases, with 13 bases spanning the gap. Per the germline V gene, CDR1 is SGHAT and CDR2 is FQNNGV. The CDR3 consists of 15 residues. The CDR3 spells CASSLEQLTVETQYF. CDR3 DNA: TGTGCCAGCAGCTTAGAACAGCTCACGGTGGAGACCCAGTACTTC. Based on the CDR3 plus reference TRBV11-2 and TRBJ2-5, the full variable domain is EAGVAQSPRYKIIEKRQSVAFWCNPISGHATLYWYQQILGQGPKLLIQFQNNGVVDDSQLPKDRFSAERLKGVDSTLKIQPAKLEDSAVYLCASSLEQLTVETQYFGPGTRLLVL.

This chain uses TRBV19 with TRBJ1-5; 8 bases are shared with TRBD1. Germline V gene sequence: CDR1 LNHDA, CDR2 SQIVND (reference sequence). The J segment lost 6 bases and the V segment lost 7 bases, leaving 8 bases of the junction unmatched. This CDR3 is 14 amino acids long. CDR3 residues: CASNPTGDSQPQHF. The CDR3 DNA sequence: TGTGCCAGTAATCCGACAGGGGATAGTCAGCCCCAGCATTTT.

The chain is built from TRBV7-8 and TRBJ2-5; D ambiguous. V was shortened by 3 bases and J by 6 bases, with 17 bases between the two germline ends. Germline V gene data show CDR1 as SGHVS and CDR2 as FQNEAQ. The CDR3 loop spans 15 amino acids. The CDR3 spells CASSFSLGIRQTQYF. In nucleotides, the CDR3 is TGTGCCAGCAGCTTTTCCCTGGGGATTAGACAGACCCAGTACTTC.